This TCR beta chain was identified during a study of CDR3 diversity in severe acne. The CDR3 is 15 amino acids. The V end lost 3 bases, the J end lost 2 bases, and 12 bases lay between the germline ends. TCRdb analysed the PCR reads with MiXCR anew, one entry per CDR3 protein. The sample records roughly 100,000 distinct CDR3 sequences, roughly 51% being singletons. This clonotype was seen repeatedly, ten times or more. The chain uses TRBV12-3 or TRBV12-4 and TRBJ2-3; possible D gene TRBD2, 5 bases. The sequencing input was blood. The receptor was isolated from a male donor with acne. The DNA for the CDR3 is TGTGCCAGCAGTTTCAGGACGGGAAACACAGATACGCAGTATTTT. This translates into CASSFRTGNTDTQYF.